This T cell receptor beta chain was sequenced in a study of sequential checkpoint blockade in melanoma. The overall study: First-line arms were nivolumab then ipilimumab, or the reverse, randomized 1:1. Maintenance nivolumab came after either treatment sequence.

This clone occurred once. The V gene's germline CDR1 is MRHNA and CDR2 SNTAGT. The CDR3 consists of 16 residues. The J segment lost 4 bases and the V segment lost 2 bases, leaving 7 bases of the junction unmatched. Regarding treatment: randomized to nivolumab then ipilimumab (arm A) or the reverse (arm B). Patients had received no earlier DNA-damaging chemotherapy. The method was immunoSEQ multiplex PCR; TCRdb's version includes in-frame clones alone and lacks a portion of them. The top ten clones hold roughly 12% of a sample with around 25,000 clones, 82% of them seen once. This chain joins TRBV6-4 and TRBJ1-3; TRBD1 matches at 8 bases. The sequence came from a human donor with melanoma. The sequencing here drew on CD8+ T cells sorted from blood (inferred from file names), taken from a patient given nivolumab and ipilimumab in sequence. Written as DNA, the CDR3 is TGTGCCAGCAGTGACCCAGGGACAGGTTGGGGAAACACCATATATTTT. It encodes CASSDPGTGWGNTIYF.